A selection of T cell receptor beta chains follows, all from one sample in a study of human T cells and chemical hapten exposure. TCRdb independently ran MiXCR on the RACE reads; one entry per CDR3 protein. The sample consists of approximately 350,000 distinct CDR3 sequences, about 6% of them appearing once. Source: whole blood, taken in connection with sensitization to the hapten diphenylcyclopropenone (DPC). The source of these receptors is a woman aged 18 to 35 with alopecia areata. Some clones in this sample may be carry-over from other donors' samples. Both conserved end residues are part of each CDR3. Each record gives: clone size, D gene, J gene, CDR3 length, V gene, CDR3 DNA, CDR3 protein. D genes are given only for firm matches. Rows give clone size only sometimes, using once, few, many, or a class for an expanded clone.

clone_size: few; d_call: TRBD1; j_call: TRBJ1-6; cdr3_length: 15; v_call: TRBV18; cdr3_nt: TGTGCCAGCTCACCATGGGGACAGGGGAGGACACCCCTCCACTTT; cdr3_aa: CASSPWGQGRTPLHF
clone_size: many; d_call: NA; j_call: TRBJ2-7; cdr3_length: 15; v_call: TRBV7-2; cdr3_nt: TGTGCCAGCAGCTACGACCGGGACCTCGTGGATGAGCAGTACTTC; cdr3_aa: CASSYDRDLVDEQYF
clone_size: many; d_call: NA; j_call: TRBJ2-7; cdr3_length: 16; v_call: TRBV11-2; cdr3_nt: TGTGCCAGCAGCCTCGCCGTTGGGACACCACCCTACGAGCAGTACTTC; cdr3_aa: CASSLAVGTPPYEQYF
clone_size: NA; d_call: NA; j_call: TRBJ2-1; cdr3_length: 17; v_call: TRBV18; cdr3_nt: TGTGCCAGCTCACCTCTTTCCGGGGGGCCTTCCTACAATGAGCAGTTCTTC; cdr3_aa: CASSPLSGGPSYNEQFF
clone_size: many; d_call: NA; j_call: TRBJ1-2; cdr3_length: 12; v_call: TRBV6-2/TRBV6-3; cdr3_nt: TGTGCCAGCGGCACAGGGAACTATGGCTACACCTTC; cdr3_aa: CASGTGNYGYTF
clone_size: few; d_call: TRBD2; j_call: TRBJ2-3; cdr3_length: 17; v_call: TRBV3-1; cdr3_nt: TGTGCCAGCAGCCCCCGCACTAGCGGGGGGAGCGCAGATACGCAGTATTTT; cdr3_aa: CASSPRTSGGSADTQYF
clone_size: few; d_call: NA; j_call: TRBJ2-1; cdr3_length: 15; v_call: TRBV6-6; cdr3_nt: TGTGCCAGCAGTTATCCCCCGGGGCCGGGTGATGAGCAGTTCTTC; cdr3_aa: CASSYPPGPGDEQFF
clone_size: many; d_call: TRBD2; j_call: TRBJ2-3; cdr3_length: 14; v_call: TRBV20-1; cdr3_nt: TGCAGTGCTAGAGTAGCGGGGAATACAGATACGCAGTATTTT; cdr3_aa: CSARVAGNTDTQYF
clone_size: many; d_call: NA; j_call: TRBJ1-6; cdr3_length: 14; v_call: TRBV12-3/TRBV12-4; cdr3_nt: TGTGCCAGCAGTCCCCGGGGGTATAATTCACCCCTCCACTTT; cdr3_aa: CASSPRGYNSPLHF
clone_size: many; d_call: NA; j_call: TRBJ1-1; cdr3_length: 13; v_call: TRBV29-1; cdr3_nt: TGCAGCGTTTCAGGGACGGAGGGAACTGAAGCTTTCTTT; cdr3_aa: CSVSGTEGTEAFF
clone_size: NA; d_call: TRBD1; j_call: TRBJ1-5; cdr3_length: 16; v_call: TRBV19; cdr3_nt: TGTGCCAGTAACCCACCGACAGGGGGTGGAAATCAGCCCCAGCATTTT; cdr3_aa: CASNPPTGGGNQPQHF
clone_size: NA; d_call: NA; j_call: TRBJ1-4; cdr3_length: 14; v_call: TRBV6-2/TRBV6-3; cdr3_nt: TGTGCCAGCAGCCAAACAGGAGTCCTCGAAGAACTGTTTTTT; cdr3_aa: CASSQTGVLEELFF
clone_size: NA; d_call: TRBD2; j_call: TRBJ2-1; cdr3_length: 15; v_call: TRBV19; cdr3_nt: TGTGCCAGTAGTGTGACTACCGGGGGGGCGAATGAGCAGTTCTTC; cdr3_aa: CASSVTTGGANEQFF
clone_size: many; d_call: NA; j_call: TRBJ1-6; cdr3_length: 15; v_call: TRBV12-3/TRBV12-4; cdr3_nt: TGTGCCAGCACTTCCAGGGGAATGGTTAATTCACCCCTCCACTTT; cdr3_aa: CASTSRGMVNSPLHF
clone_size: many; d_call: NA; j_call: TRBJ1-1; cdr3_length: 13; v_call: TRBV3-1; cdr3_nt: TGTGCCAGCAGCCAGGTTCTGGGCACTGAAGCTTTCTTT; cdr3_aa: CASSQVLGTEAFF